This TCR beta chain was identified in a study of blood T cell repertoires in COVID-19. In the study overall: The samples span acute and convalescent COVID-19 from the United States, Italy and Spain. The analysed material was cDNA or gDNA that came from T cells, B-cell-depleted T cells, or PBMCs.

V shed 4 bases and J shed 5 bases, with 11 bases lying between them. The CDR3 totals 13 residues. The V gene's germline CDR1 is MDHEN and CDR2 SYDVKM. Authors' processing steps: Reference gene primer amplification gave estimated nucleated cell counts. Repertoires were generated with immunoSEQ multiplex PCR, while TCRdb's copy carries only in-frame clones and drops some. V, J and clone size derive from that table, while D and trimming were established from the DNA sequence. The top ten hold less than 50% of the sample, which has around 160,000 clones, around 84% seen once. The sequence came from a human donor in a cohort sampled during active COVID-19. This chain joins TRBV28 and TRBJ1-2, with a weak D call TRBD1 (5 bases). The sequenced sample was peripheral blood. In nucleotides, the CDR3 is TGTGCCAGCAGTTCCCAGGGAGGGTATGGCTACACCTTC. Amino acid sequence: CASSSQGGYGYTF.